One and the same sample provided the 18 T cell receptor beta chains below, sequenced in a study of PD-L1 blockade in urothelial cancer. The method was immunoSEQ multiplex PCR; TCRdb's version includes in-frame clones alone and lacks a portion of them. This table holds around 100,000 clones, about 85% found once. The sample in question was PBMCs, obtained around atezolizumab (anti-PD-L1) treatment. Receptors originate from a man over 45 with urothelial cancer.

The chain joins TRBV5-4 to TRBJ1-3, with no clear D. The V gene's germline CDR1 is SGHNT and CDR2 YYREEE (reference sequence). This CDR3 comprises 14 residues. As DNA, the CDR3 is TGTGCTTATCGTCGGGCGGGTTATGGAAACACCATATATTTT. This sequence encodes CAYRRAGYGNTIYF.

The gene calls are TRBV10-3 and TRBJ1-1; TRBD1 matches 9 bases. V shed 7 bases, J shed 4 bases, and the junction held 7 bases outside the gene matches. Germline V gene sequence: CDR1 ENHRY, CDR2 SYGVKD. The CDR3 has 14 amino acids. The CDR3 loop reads CAINPTGGSTEAFF. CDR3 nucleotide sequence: TGTGCCATCAATCCGACAGGGGGGTCCACTGAAGCTTTCTTT.

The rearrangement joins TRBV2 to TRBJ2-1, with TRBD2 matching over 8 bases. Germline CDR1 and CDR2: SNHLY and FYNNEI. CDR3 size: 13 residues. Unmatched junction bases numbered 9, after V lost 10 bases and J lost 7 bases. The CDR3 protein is CATTQRELNEQFF. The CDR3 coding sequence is TGTGCCACCACCCAGCGGGAGTTAAATGAGCAGTTCTTC.

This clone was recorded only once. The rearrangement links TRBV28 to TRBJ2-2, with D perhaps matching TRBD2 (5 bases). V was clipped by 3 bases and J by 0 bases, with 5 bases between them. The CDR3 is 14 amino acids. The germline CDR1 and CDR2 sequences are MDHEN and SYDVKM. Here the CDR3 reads CASSFSANTGELFF. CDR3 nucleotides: TGTGCCAGCAGTTTTAGCGCGAACACCGGGGAGCTGTTTTTT.

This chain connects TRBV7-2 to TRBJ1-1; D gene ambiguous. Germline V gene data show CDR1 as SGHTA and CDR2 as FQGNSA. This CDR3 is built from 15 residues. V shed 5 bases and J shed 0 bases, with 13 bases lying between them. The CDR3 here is CASSPYRRMNTEAFF. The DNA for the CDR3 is TGTGCCAGCAGCCCGTACCGGAGGATGAACACTGAAGCTTTCTTT.

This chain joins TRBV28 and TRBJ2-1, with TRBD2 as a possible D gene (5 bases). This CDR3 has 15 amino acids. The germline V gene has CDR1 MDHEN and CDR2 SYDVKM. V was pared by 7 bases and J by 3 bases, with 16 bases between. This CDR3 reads CASKLLGNYYNEQFF. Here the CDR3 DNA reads TGTGCCAGCAAACTACTCGGGAATTACTACAATGAGCAGTTCTTC.

The CDR3 DNA follows: TGTGCCAGCAGTCCAGGGGTAACTGAAGCTTTCTTT. Residues: CASSPGVTEAFF. The chain links TRBV28 to TRBJ1-1, with D perhaps TRBD1 (6 bases). The CDR3 extends over 12 amino acids. Germline V gene sequence: CDR1 MDHEN, CDR2 SYDVKM. Trimming removed 5 bases at V and 5 bases at J, with 9 bases between. Complete variable domain (other parts from reference TRBV28 and TRBJ1-1): DVKVTQSSRYLVKRTGEKVFLECVQDMDHENMFWYRQDPGLGLRLIYFSYDVKMKEKGDIPEGYSVSREKKERFSLILESASTNQTSMYLCASSPGVTEAFFGQGTRLTVV.

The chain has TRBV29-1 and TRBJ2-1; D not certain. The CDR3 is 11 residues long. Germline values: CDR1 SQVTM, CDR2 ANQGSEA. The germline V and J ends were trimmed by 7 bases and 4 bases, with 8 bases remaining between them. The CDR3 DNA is TGCAGCGCTGCGGTTTACAATGAGCAGTTCTTC. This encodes CSAAVYNEQFF.

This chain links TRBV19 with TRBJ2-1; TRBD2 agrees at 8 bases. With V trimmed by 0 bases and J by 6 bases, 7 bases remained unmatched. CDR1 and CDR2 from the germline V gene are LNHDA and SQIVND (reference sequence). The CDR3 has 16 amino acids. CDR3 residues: CASSIELGRALNEQFF. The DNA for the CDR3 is TGTGCCAGTAGTATAGAACTCGGGAGGGCCCTCAATGAGCAGTTCTTC.

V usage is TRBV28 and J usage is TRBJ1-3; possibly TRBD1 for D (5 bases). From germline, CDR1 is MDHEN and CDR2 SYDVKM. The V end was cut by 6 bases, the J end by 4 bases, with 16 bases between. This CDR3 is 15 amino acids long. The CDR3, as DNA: TGTGCCAGCAGGCCTACAGGCGGCTCGGGAAACACCATATATTTT. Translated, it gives CASRPTGGSGNTIYF.

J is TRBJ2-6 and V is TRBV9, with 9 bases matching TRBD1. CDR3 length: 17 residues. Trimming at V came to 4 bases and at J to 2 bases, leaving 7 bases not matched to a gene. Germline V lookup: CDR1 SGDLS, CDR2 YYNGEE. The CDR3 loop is CASSLIGTGTGANVLTF. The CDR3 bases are TGTGCCAGCAGCCTCATTGGGACAGGGACTGGGGCCAACGTCCTGACTTTC. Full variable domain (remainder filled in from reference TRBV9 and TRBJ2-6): DSGVTQTPKHLITATGQRVTLRCSPRSGDLSVYWYQQSLDQGLQFLIQYYNGEERAKGNILERFSAQQFPDLHSELNLSSLELGDSALYFCASSLIGTGTGANVLTFGAGSRLTVL.

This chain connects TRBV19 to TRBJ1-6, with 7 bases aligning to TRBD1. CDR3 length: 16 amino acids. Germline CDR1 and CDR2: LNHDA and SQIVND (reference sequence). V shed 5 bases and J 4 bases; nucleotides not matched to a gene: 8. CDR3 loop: CASSQGQARYNSPLHF. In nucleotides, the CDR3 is TGTGCCAGTAGTCAAGGACAGGCTCGGTATAATTCACCCCTCCACTTT.

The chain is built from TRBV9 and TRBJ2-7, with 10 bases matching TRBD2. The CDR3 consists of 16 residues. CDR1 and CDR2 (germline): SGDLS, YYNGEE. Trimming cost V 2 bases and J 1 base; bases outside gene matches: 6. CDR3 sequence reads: CASSVRPSGSSYEQYF. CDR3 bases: TGTGCCAGCAGCGTGAGGCCTAGCGGGAGTTCCTACGAGCAGTACTTC. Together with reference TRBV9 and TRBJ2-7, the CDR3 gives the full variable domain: DSGVTQTPKHLITATGQRVTLRCSPRSGDLSVYWYQQSLDQGLQFLIQYYNGEERAKGNILERFSAQQFPDLHSELNLSSLELGDSALYFCASSVRPSGSSYEQYFGPGTRLTVT.

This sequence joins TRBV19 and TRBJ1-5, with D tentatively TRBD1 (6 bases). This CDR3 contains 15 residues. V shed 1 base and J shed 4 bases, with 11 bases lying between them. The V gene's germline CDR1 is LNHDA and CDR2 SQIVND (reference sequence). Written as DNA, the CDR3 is TGTGCCAGTAGTATAGCTAAGCAGGGGAATCAGCCCCAGCATTTT. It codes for CASSIAKQGNQPQHF.

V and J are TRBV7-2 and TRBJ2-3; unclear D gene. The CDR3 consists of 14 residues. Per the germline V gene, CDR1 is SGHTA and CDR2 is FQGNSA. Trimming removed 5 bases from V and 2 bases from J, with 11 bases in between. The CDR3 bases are TGTGCCAGCAGCGAGTCGGTTACCACAGATACGCAGTATTTT. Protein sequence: CASSESVTTDTQYF.

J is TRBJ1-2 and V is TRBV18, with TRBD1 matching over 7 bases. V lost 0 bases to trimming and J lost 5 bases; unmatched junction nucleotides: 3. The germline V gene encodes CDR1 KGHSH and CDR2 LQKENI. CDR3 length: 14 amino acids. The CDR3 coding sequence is TGTGCCAGCTCACCACCGGGACAGTGGTATGGCTACACCTTC. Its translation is CASSPPGQWYGYTF.

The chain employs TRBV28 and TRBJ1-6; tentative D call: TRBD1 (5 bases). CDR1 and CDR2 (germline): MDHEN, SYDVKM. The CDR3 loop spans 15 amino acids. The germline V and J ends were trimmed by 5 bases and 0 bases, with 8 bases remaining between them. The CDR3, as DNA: TGTGCCAGCAGTCGGGGGGACTCCTATAATTCACCCCTCCACTTT. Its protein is CASSRGDSYNSPLHF.

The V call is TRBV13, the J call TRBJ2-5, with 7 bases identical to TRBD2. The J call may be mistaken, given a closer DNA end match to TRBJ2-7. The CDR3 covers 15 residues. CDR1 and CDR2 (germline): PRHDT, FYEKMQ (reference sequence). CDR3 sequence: CASSFSGSSSYEQYF. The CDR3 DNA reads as TGTGCCAGCAGCTTTAGCGGGTCGAGCTCCTACGAGCAGTACTTC.